The 32 T cell receptor beta chains listed next were all sequenced from one sample in a study of cytomegalovirus exposure and HLA in healthy donors. Use of 60 Vbeta and 13 Jbeta primers characterized the PCR. Data came from immunoSEQ multiplex PCR; TCRdb stores just in-frame clones and leaves some out. The sample yields fewer than 90,000 clones, roughly 70% seen once. The sequenced sample was PBMCs. Receptor source: a woman in her forties or fifties in good health and CMV-seropositive.

Only one count was recorded for this clone. The chain recombines TRBV5-1 with TRBJ1-3; 7 nucleotides line up with TRBD1. Per the germline V gene, CDR1 is SGHRS and CDR2 is YFSETQ. The CDR3 covers 15 residues. V dropped 4 bases and J dropped 2; count of bases not matched to a gene: 6. For the CDR3, the DNA is TGCGCCAGCAGCCCAGGACAGGTAGCTGGAAACACCATATATTTT. This translates into CASSPGQVAGNTIYF.

This rearrangement joins TRBV12-5 to TRBJ2-2, with 11 bases matching TRBD2. V shed 3 bases, J shed 4 bases, and the junction held 13 bases outside the gene matches. Germline V gene lookup returns CDR1 LGHNT and CDR2 FRNRAP. The CDR3 covers 19 residues. CDR3 in amino acids: CASGFSGASGGPGTGELFF. The CDR3 DNA reads as TGTGCTAGTGGTTTTTCCGGGGCTAGCGGGGGGCCGGGCACCGGGGAGCTGTTTTTT.

This clone was detected many times. The chain couples TRBV6-1 to TRBJ1-1; 10 nucleotides line up with TRBD1. The CDR3 runs to 11 residues. Looked up from germline, CDR1 is MNHNS and CDR2 is SASEGT. The CDR3 sequence: CVIGQGAEAFF. The CDR3 DNA follows: TGTGTCATCGGACAGGGGGCTGAAGCTTTCTTT.

This clone was seen once. The chain is built from TRBV7-2 and TRBJ2-1, with D unresolved. V shed 1 base and J shed 2 bases, with 9 bases lying between them. CDR1 SGHTA and CDR2 FQGNSA come from the germline V gene. This CDR3 is 15 amino acids long. The CDR3 loop reads CASSLESSPYNEQFF. DNA for the CDR3: TGTGCCAGCAGCTTAGAGTCCAGTCCCTACAATGAGCAGTTCTTC.

The rearrangement links TRBV4-1 to TRBJ2-1; 8 bases match TRBD2. V was clipped by 4 bases and J by 2 bases; unmatched bases: 4. The V gene's germline CDR1 is MGHRA and CDR2 YSYEKL. CDR3 length: 15 residues. In DNA, the CDR3 is TGCGCCAGCAGCCCGTCCGGGGGGGCCTACAATGAGCAGTTCTTC. Its protein is CASSPSGGAYNEQFF.

The genes are TRBV5-1 and TRBJ1-5, with D maybe TRBD1 (6 bases). V lost 2 bases and J lost 5, with 8 bases in between. The CDR3 is 13 residues long. From germline, CDR1 is SGHRS and CDR2 YFSETQ. The CDR3 DNA reads TGCGCCAGCAGCTTTGAGGGGGATCAGCCCCAGCATTTT. Translation gives CASSFEGDQPQHF.

CDR3 nucleotides: TGTGCCTTCGCAGGGGGAGGCTCAGGAGATACGCAGTATTTT. This encodes CAFAGGGSGDTQYF. The rearrangement joins TRBV10-3 to TRBJ2-3, with D possibly being TRBD1 (7 bases). The CDR3 runs to 14 residues. The germline gives CDR1 ENHRY, CDR2 SYGVKD. The ends were cut back, 11 bases at V and 5 bases at J, with 20 bases in the middle.

The V and J genes are TRBV21-1 and TRBJ2-5; no check of the table's D call, TRBD2, against the DNA was made. TRBV21-1 is an annotated pseudogene. The CDR3 has 21 amino acids. The CDR3 DNA reads TGTGCCAGCAGTTCTGGGACTGCAAGGAGCACAGCTTCGGGTCCACAAGAGACCCAGTACTTC. Its protein is CASSSGTARSTASGPQETQYF.

The rearrangement links TRBV9 to TRBJ1-4; 7 nucleotides match TRBD1. CDR1 is SGDLS and CDR2 is YYNGEE in the germline V gene. V shed 0 bases and J 5 bases; nucleotides not matched to a gene: 4. This CDR3 contains 15 residues. CDR3 region: CASSVAAGGNEKLFF. The CDR3 nucleotides read TGTGCCAGCAGCGTAGCGGCAGGGGGGAATGAAAAACTGTTTTTT.

The chain is built from TRBV27 and TRBJ2-1; 10 bases align to TRBD1. CDR3 length: 15 residues. Germline V lookup: CDR1 MNHEY, CDR2 SMNVEV (reference sequence). The V and J ends lost 7 bases and 7 bases, in that order; junction bases with no gene match: 10. CDR3 amino acids: CASTQGTGVTNEQFF. The CDR3 bases are TGTGCCAGCACCCAGGGGACAGGGGTCACGAATGAGCAGTTCTTC.

The J gene is TRBJ2-7, the V gene TRBV5-1; maybe TRBD2 (5 bases). The CDR3 runs to 14 residues. The V gene lost 4 bases and the J gene lost 1 base, with 12 bases spanning the gap. CDR1 and CDR2 from the germline V gene are SGHRS and YFSETQ. CDR3 region: CASSPNTGSYEQYF. The CDR3 DNA sequence: TGCGCCAGCAGCCCAAACACGGGATCCTACGAGCAGTACTTC.

This clone was observed a few times. The V gene is TRBV29-1, the J gene TRBJ2-2; 7 bases map to TRBD1. The CDR3 is made up of 16 amino acids. The germline gives CDR1 SQVTM, CDR2 ANQGSEA. V lost 5 bases, J lost 3 bases, and 12 bases stayed unmatched. The CDR3 sequence: CSVIPPGQQHTGELFF. In DNA, the CDR3 is TGCAGCGTTATCCCCCCGGGACAGCAGCACACCGGGGAGCTGTTTTTT.

This chain uses TRBV7-9 with TRBJ2-5; tentative D call: TRBD2 (5 bases). This CDR3 is built from 13 residues. Per the germline V gene, CDR1 is SEHNR and CDR2 is FQNEAQ (reference sequence). Trimming shortened V by 3 bases and J by 5 bases, and 10 bases separated the two germline ends. The CDR3 protein is CASSFVPGETQYF. The DNA of the CDR3 is TGTGCCAGCAGCTTCGTTCCGGGGGAGACCCAGTACTTC.

The genes are TRBV18 and TRBJ2-1; D gene ambiguous. The CDR3 length is 13 residues. Germline V gene data show CDR1 as KGHSH and CDR2 as LQKENI. V dropped 3 bases and J dropped 1 base, with 4 bases sitting between them. The CDR3 DNA sequence: TGTGCCAGCTCACCCTCTTCCTACAATGAGCAGTTCTTC. Encoded protein: CASSPSSYNEQFF.

This chain connects TRBV27 to TRBJ2-7; D call uncertain. The CDR3 consists of 18 residues. Germline CDR1 is MNHEY and CDR2 is SMNVEV (reference sequence). Trimming left V 6 bases short and J 1 base short, with 25 bases between. This chain's CDR3 is CASRLSGVVPEVSYEQYF. The CDR3 DNA reads as TGTGCCAGCAGGCTATCGGGTGTGGTTCCTGAGGTGTCCTACGAGCAGTACTTC.

V and J are TRBV11-2 and TRBJ2-5; the match to TRBD2 covers 8 bases. Germline V gene sequence: CDR1 SGHAT, CDR2 FQNNGV. V trimming: 1 base; J trimming: 5 bases; junction bases outside the gene matches: 9. The CDR3 contains 16 residues. CDR3: CASSLGANSGAETQYF. Written as DNA, the CDR3 is TGTGCCAGCAGCTTAGGGGCGAATAGCGGGGCGGAGACCCAGTACTTC.

This chain joins TRBV9 and TRBJ2-5; perhaps TRBD2 as D (7 bases). Trimming left V 0 bases short and J 5 bases short, with 14 bases between. The germline gives CDR1 SGDLS, CDR2 YYNGEE. There are 15 residues in the CDR3. The CDR3: CASSVGAGRGETQYF. CDR3 bases: TGTGCCAGCAGCGTAGGTGCAGGGAGGGGGGAGACCCAGTACTTC.

This clone was counted between two and nine times. V is TRBV19 and J is TRBJ1-2; perhaps TRBD1 as D (5 bases). The CDR3 has 13 amino acids. With 6 bases removed from V and 5 bases from J, the gap between germline ends came to 13 bases. Per germline, CDR1 LNHDA and CDR2 SQIVND (reference sequence). The CDR3 protein is CASSPDTVYGYTF. CDR3 nucleotide sequence: TGTGCCAGTAGCCCGGACACGGTTTATGGCTACACCTTC.

This chain joins TRBV5-1 and TRBJ2-5; 10 bases are shared with TRBD1. Germline CDR1 SGHRS, CDR2 YFSETQ. Trimming took 4 bases from V and 2 from J; bases not matched to a gene: 5. The CDR3 has 15 amino acids. CDR3 sequence (DNA): TGCGCCAGCAGCCGGGACAGGGGAGAGCAAGAGACCCAGTACTTC. This encodes CASSRDRGEQETQYF.

This sequence joins TRBV7-9 and TRBJ2-7, with 10 bases aligning to TRBD1. Per the germline V gene, CDR1 is SEHNR and CDR2 is FQNEAQ (reference sequence). The CDR3 sequence is 17 residues long. Trimming removed 5 bases from V and 0 bases from J; junction bases left unmatched: 10. CDR3 bases: TGTGCCAGCAGCCGGGACAGGGGCCCTAGGAGCTCCTACGAGCAGTACTTC. The encoded protein is CASSRDRGPRSSYEQYF.

This clone turned up a few times. The CDR3, as DNA: TGTGCCAGCAGTTTTGTCGCGGCAGGCAATCAGCCCCAGCATTTT. As protein: CASSFVAAGNQPQHF. The chain employs TRBV28 and TRBJ1-5; D is unresolved. Per germline, CDR1 MDHEN and CDR2 SYDVKM. The V end lost 3 bases, the J end lost 2 bases, and 11 bases lay between the germline ends. The length of the CDR3 is 15 residues. Full variable domain (missing parts from reference TRBV28 and TRBJ1-5): DVKVTQSSRYLVKRTGEKVFLECVQDMDHENMFWYRQDPGLGLRLIYFSYDVKMKEKGDIPEGYSVSREKKERFSLILESASTNQTSMYLCASSFVAAGNQPQHFGDGTRLSIL.

Concerning this clone: The same CDR3 is also encoded by other DNA sequences in this sample. For the CDR3, the DNA is TGTGCCAGCAGTTTACGTTACGAGCAGTACTTC. This gives the protein CASSLRYEQYF. The gene calls are TRBV28 and TRBJ2-7; D is unresolved. This CDR3 is 11 amino acids long. The germline gives CDR1 MDHEN, CDR2 SYDVKM. The ends were cut back, 2 bases at V and 4 bases at J, with 3 bases in the middle.

This clone appeared a single time. CDR3 nucleotides: TGTGCCAGTAGTAGCTGGGGCAGTGGCTACACCTTC. Its translation: CASSSWGSGYTF. This chain uses TRBV19 with TRBJ1-2; D is possibly TRBD1 (5 bases). This CDR3 has 12 residues. Trimming removed 4 bases at V and 7 bases at J, with 10 bases between. Germline values: CDR1 LNHDA, CDR2 SQIVND (reference sequence).

The genes are TRBV5-5 and TRBJ1-5; weak D call: TRBD1 (5 bases). Trimming shortened V by 4 bases and J by 9 bases, and 20 bases separated the two germline ends. The germline V gene encodes CDR1 SGHKS and CDR2 YYEKEE (reference sequence). This CDR3 has 15 residues. The CDR3 DNA reads TGTGCCAGCAGCCGGGGGGGGGAGGTAGGAGGGCCCCAGCATTTT. This codes for CASSRGGEVGGPQHF.

By sample share, this clone is medium-sized. V is TRBV7-2 and J is TRBJ2-7; D may be TRBD2 (5 bases). The CDR3 has 14 residues. Germline CDR1 reads SGHTA; CDR2 reads FQGNSA. V was pared by 1 base and J by 3 bases, with 10 bases between. CDR3 sequence reads: CASSLGSSFYEQYF. The CDR3 DNA follows: TGTGCCAGCAGCTTAGGTTCTAGCTTCTACGAGCAGTACTTC.

This clone was found a few times. V is TRBV11-2 and J is TRBJ1-4; 7 bases line up with TRBD1. Germline CDR1 SGHAT, CDR2 FQNNGV. V lost 5 bases and J lost 14; bases outside the gene matches: 8. The CDR3 has 12 amino acids. The CDR3 here is CASSQTGISLFF. CDR3 in DNA: TGTGCCAGCAGCCAGACAGGGATAAGTCTGTTTTTT.

The chain joins TRBV9 to TRBJ2-7; the D gene is possibly TRBD1 (5 bases). Between the trimmed V and J ends, which lost 0 bases and 6 bases, there was a span of 16 bases. The germline V gene encodes CDR1 SGDLS and CDR2 YYNGEE. This CDR3 has 15 amino acids. The CDR3 region is CASSVGVRVVSEQYF. The CDR3 nucleotides read TGTGCCAGCAGCGTAGGTGTCAGGGTGGTATCCGAGCAGTACTTC. The full variable domain, completed using reference TRBV9 and TRBJ2-7, is DSGVTQTPKHLITATGQRVTLRCSPRSGDLSVYWYQQSLDQGLQFLIQYYNGEERAKGNILERFSAQQFPDLHSELNLSSLELGDSALYFCASSVGVRVVSEQYFGPGTRLTVT.

There are a few counts of this clone. The chain couples TRBV28 to TRBJ2-2; 8 bases map to TRBD2. This CDR3 spans 15 amino acids. Germline assignment: CDR1 MDHEN and CDR2 SYDVKM. Losses at the gene ends were 3 bases for V and 6 bases for J; bases not matched to a gene: 6. CDR3 DNA: TGTGCCAGCAGTTTGCGGGGGGCGCAAGCCGGGGAGCTGTTTTTT. Its translation is CASSLRGAQAGELFF.

The chain joins TRBV2 to TRBJ2-2; TRBD1 matches 7 bases. The ends lost 3 bases at V and 1 base at J; junction bases unmatched: 2. CDR3 length equals 15 residues. Germline V gives CDR1 SNHLY, CDR2 FYNNEI. The chain's CDR3 is CASSERQGNTGELFF. In DNA form, the CDR3 reads TGTGCCAGCAGTGAGAGACAGGGGAACACCGGGGAGCTGTTTTTT.

The table lists this clone with a few counts. This chain uses TRBV5-4 with TRBJ2-7, with D possibly being TRBD1 (7 bases). The ends were cut back, 7 bases at V and 0 bases at J, with 17 bases in the middle. CDR1 and CDR2 (germline): SGHNT, YYREEE (reference sequence). This CDR3 is 15 amino acids long. The CDR3 sequence is CASAQPGGPSYEQYF. CDR3 bases: TGTGCCAGCGCCCAACCAGGGGGGCCCTCCTACGAGCAGTACTTC.

A single count supports this clone. J is TRBJ1-5 and V is TRBV6-6; D not resolved. With 10 bases removed from V and 6 bases from J, the gap between germline ends came to 25 bases. Germline CDR1 is MNHNY and CDR2 is SVGAGI (reference sequence). This CDR3 contains 16 residues. The CDR3 DNA follows: TGTGCCACCCACCCCGGAGGTTTAATAGAGTCTCAGCCCCAGCATTTT. Residues: CATHPGGLIESQPQHF.

The V gene is TRBV28, the J gene TRBJ1-2; weak D call: TRBD1 (6 bases). The CDR3 is 12 amino acids. In germline, CDR1 is MDHEN, CDR2 SYDVKM. V was pared by 5 bases and J by 8 bases, with 12 bases between. CDR3: CASSNTGSGYTF. The DNA of the CDR3 is TGTGCCAGCAGTAATACAGGGTCGGGCTACACCTTC.